Shown below are 25 T cell receptor beta chains from a single sample sequenced in a study of cytomegalovirus exposure and HLA in healthy donors. The data were produced by immunoSEQ multiplex PCR, yet TCRdb's version contains in-frame clones alone and is incomplete. The sample includes 120,000 or so clones, 89% seen only once; the top ten take about 2%. Sequenced sample: PBMCs. These receptors came from a woman in her late teens or twenties in good health and CMV-seronegative.

The chain combines TRBV7-8 with TRBJ2-7, with 7 bases matching TRBD2. Germline lookup yields CDR1 SGHVS and CDR2 FQNEAQ. The CDR3 is made up of 13 amino acids. J lost 3 bases, V lost 3 bases, and 2 bases had no gene match. CDR3 sequence: CASSFLAVYEQYF. The CDR3 DNA sequence: TGTGCCAGCAGCTTTCTAGCGGTCTACGAGCAGTACTTC.

The chain recombines TRBV19 with TRBJ2-7; maybe TRBD1 (6 bases). Germline V gene lookup returns CDR1 LNHDA and CDR2 SQIVND (reference sequence). This CDR3 has 16 residues. V was cut by 1 base and J by 5 bases, with 18 bases left in between. CDR3 sequence: CASSIGGLAAVHEQYF. CDR3 nucleotides: TGTGCCAGTAGTATAGGGGGGCTAGCAGCCGTCCACGAGCAGTACTTC.

This chain connects TRBV10-3 to TRBJ2-7; 7 positions agree with TRBD1. CDR1 ENHRY and CDR2 SYGVKD come from the germline V gene. The V segment lost 3 bases and the J segment 6 bases; nucleotides outside the gene matches: 5. The CDR3 is 13 amino acids. The DNA of the CDR3 is TGTGCCATCAGTGACGAACAGGGGCGCGAGCAGTACTTC. This gives the protein CAISDEQGREQYF.

This chain connects TRBV28 to TRBJ1-5; 8 nucleotides line up with TRBD1. Germline CDR1 and CDR2: MDHEN and SYDVKM. The trim removed 5 bases at V and 9 bases at J, leaving 6 bases unmatched. The CDR3 totals 13 residues. The CDR3 sequence: CASSPGTGGPQHF. The CDR3 coding sequence is TGTGCCAGCAGTCCGGGGACAGGAGGGCCCCAGCATTTT.

V is TRBV6-6 and J is TRBJ1-5; weak D call: TRBD1 (6 bases). Germline CDR1 is MNHNY and CDR2 is SVGAGI (reference sequence). CDR3 length: 15 amino acids. Trimming shortened V by 6 bases and J by 2 bases, and 14 bases separated the two germline ends. Written as DNA, the CDR3 is TGTGCCAGCAGCTTAGGGGGGGACGGCAATCAGCCCCAGCATTTT. Amino acid sequence: CASSLGGDGNQPQHF.

The chain is built from TRBV4-1 and TRBJ1-4, with D perhaps TRBD1 (6 bases). V dropped 1 base and J dropped 7 bases, with 10 bases sitting between them. Per germline, CDR1 MGHRA and CDR2 YSYEKL. CDR3 length equals 14 residues. CDR3 coding DNA: TGCGCCAGCAGCCAAGTCAGGGGTGGTGAAAAACTGTTTTTT. Translating it yields CASSQVRGGEKLFF.

This chain uses TRBV11-2 with TRBJ2-1; TRBD2 matches at 7 bases. The CDR3 extends over 17 amino acids. Unmatched junction bases numbered 7, after V lost 1 base and J lost 1 base. From germline, CDR1 is SGHAT and CDR2 FQNNGV. CDR3 residues: CASSLVAGGTSYNEQFF. The CDR3 nucleotides read TGTGCCAGCAGCTTAGTAGCGGGCGGGACTTCCTACAATGAGCAGTTCTTC.

The chain carries TRBV19 and TRBJ2-5; perhaps TRBD1 as D (8 bases). This CDR3 comprises 15 residues. Germline V gene sequence: CDR1 LNHDA, CDR2 SQIVND (reference sequence). Trimming pared 3 bases from V and 5 bases from J, leaving 16 bases between. The CDR3 loop is CASSILTGGGETQYF. CDR3 coding DNA: TGTGCCAGTAGTATCCTCACAGGGGGGGGTGAGACCCAGTACTTC.

This clone was counted a single time. The rearrangement links TRBV30 to TRBJ2-7, with TRBD2 matching over 8 bases. The J segment lost 5 bases and the V segment lost 4 bases, leaving 7 bases of the junction unmatched. The germline gives CDR1 GTSNPN, CDR2 SVGIG (reference sequence). The CDR3 is 13 residues long. CDR3 nucleotide sequence: TGTGCCTGGAACACGGGGGGGCTCCACGAGCAGTACTTC. Translation: CAWNTGGLHEQYF.

This clone was recorded only once. The chain has TRBV10-3 and TRBJ1-1, with D perhaps TRBD1 (5 bases). Germline V lookup: CDR1 ENHRY, CDR2 SYGVKD. V gave up 3 bases and J gave up 4 bases, with 15 bases separating them. This CDR3 has 15 amino acids. The CDR3 spells CAISEPYPQGTEAFF. The CDR3 DNA reads as TGTGCCATCAGTGAACCCTACCCTCAGGGCACTGAAGCTTTCTTT.

The chain is built from TRBV10-3 and TRBJ2-7; 9 nucleotides line up with TRBD2. This CDR3 has 15 amino acids. The V gene's germline CDR1 is ENHRY and CDR2 SYGVKD. The junction had 5 bases not matched to a gene; V was cut back by 4 bases and J by 1 base. CDR3 sequence: CAISGLAAGSYEQYF. DNA of the CDR3: TGTGCCATCAGTGGACTAGCGGCCGGGTCCTACGAGCAGTACTTC.

This chain connects TRBV5-1 to TRBJ1-2; D is possibly TRBD1 (6 bases). The CDR3 is 14 residues long. The germline V gene encodes CDR1 SGHRS and CDR2 YFSETQ. V gave up 0 bases and J gave up 5 bases, with 11 bases separating them. The CDR3 protein is CASSLEARGYGYTF. The CDR3 DNA reads TGCGCCAGCAGCTTGGAGGCCAGGGGATATGGCTACACCTTC.

The V call is TRBV27, the J call TRBJ2-7; D is unresolved. Trimming left V 4 bases short and J 6 bases short, with 10 bases between. From germline, CDR1 is MNHEY and CDR2 SMNVEV (reference sequence). This CDR3 has 12 amino acids. The DNA of the CDR3 is TGTGCCAGCAGTTCCCAGATTCGCGAGCAGTACTTC. As protein: CASSSQIREQYF.

This clone showed up just a few times. The chain uses TRBV10-2 and TRBJ2-3; D gene ambiguous. The CDR3 has 14 amino acids. CDR1 is WSHSY and CDR2 is SAAADI in the germline V gene. V lost 2 bases, J lost 6 bases, and 12 bases lay in between. CDR3 amino acids: CASSELVDGDTQYF. CDR3 coding DNA: TGCGCCAGCAGTGAGCTAGTAGATGGGGATACGCAGTATTTT.

The V and J genes are TRBV18 and TRBJ2-6, with D possibly TRBD1 on 6 matching bases. Per the germline V gene, CDR1 is KGHSH and CDR2 is LQKENI. The CDR3 has 17 residues. Trimming took 6 bases from V and 0 from J, leaving 15 bases between them. CDR3 sequence reads: CASSPDSPNSGANVLTF. CDR3 in DNA: TGTGCCAGCTCCCCGGACAGTCCTAACTCTGGGGCCAACGTCCTGACTTTC. The variable domain in full, completed from reference TRBV18 and TRBJ2-6, reads NAGVMQNPRHLVRRRGQEARLRCSPMKGHSHVYWYRQLPEEGLKFMVYLQKENIIDESGMPKERFSAEFPKEGPSILRIQQVVRGDSAAYFCASSPDSPNSGANVLTFGAGSRLTVL.

This clone was observed a few times. This sequence joins TRBV5-1 and TRBJ2-7; 9 nucleotides line up with TRBD1. V trimming: 4 bases; J trimming: 1 base; junction bases outside the gene matches: 3. The CDR3 runs to 14 residues. The V gene's germline CDR1 is SGHRS and CDR2 YFSETQ. The CDR3 spells CASSAGTGSYEQYF. The CDR3 DNA is TGCGCCAGCAGCGCCGGGACAGGGTCCTACGAGCAGTACTTC.

The table lists this clone with a count of one. V and J are TRBV10-3 and TRBJ2-3; 7 positions match TRBD1. The trim removed 7 bases at V and 2 bases at J, leaving 9 bases unmatched. CDR1 and CDR2 from the germline V gene are ENHRY and SYGVKD. The CDR3 extends over 15 amino acids. Here the CDR3 reads CAINVATGSTDTQYF. In DNA form, the CDR3 reads TGTGCCATCAATGTTGCGACAGGGTCCACAGATACGCAGTATTTT.

The V gene is TRBV7-8, the J gene TRBJ1-5; TRBD1 matches at 9 bases. V lost 2 bases to trimming and J lost 4 bases; unmatched junction nucleotides: 9. The CDR3 consists of 17 residues. From germline, CDR1 is SGHVS and CDR2 FQNEAQ. In nucleotides, the CDR3 is TGTGCCAGCAGCTTAATTGGGGGGACAGGGAGAAATCAGCCCCAGCATTTT. Its translation is CASSLIGGTGRNQPQHF.

This chain joins TRBV30 and TRBJ2-1; 13 nucleotides align to TRBD2. V lost 1 base, J lost 8 bases, and 5 bases stayed unmatched. Germline values: CDR1 GTSNPN, CDR2 SVGIG (reference sequence). CDR3 length: 15 amino acids. The CDR3 DNA sequence: TGTGCCTGGAGTGAGGGACTAGCGGGAAGTGATGAGCAGTTCTTC. Translation: CAWSEGLAGSDEQFF.

The CDR3 region has the DNA TGCGCCAGCAGCCAGATCACCCAGGGGGAGACCCAGTACTTC. Its protein product is CASSQITQGETQYF. The chain couples TRBV4-1 to TRBJ2-5; D is perhaps TRBD1 (6 bases). V lost 3 bases and J 5 bases, leaving 13 bases between the germline ends. Germline CDR1 reads MGHRA; CDR2 reads YSYEKL. This CDR3 contains 14 residues.

The J gene is TRBJ2-7, the V gene TRBV28; possible D gene TRBD2, 6 bases. The CDR3 has 14 residues. The V gene lost 3 bases and the J gene lost 4 bases, with 13 bases spanning the gap. CDR1 MDHEN and CDR2 SYDVKM come from the germline V gene. The CDR3 is CASSLRGRGYEQYF. The CDR3, as DNA: TGTGCCAGCAGTTTGCGGGGCCGGGGGTACGAGCAGTACTTC.

V usage is TRBV2 and J usage is TRBJ1-1; 10 nucleotides align to TRBD1. Germline-derived CDR1 and CDR2 are SNHLY and FYNNEI. Trimming at V came to 8 bases and at J to 0 bases, leaving 18 bases not matched to a gene. The CDR3 runs 19 residues. CDR3 region: CASRSRTGGQGRLNTEAFF. The CDR3 region has the DNA TGTGCCAGCCGGTCCAGGACAGGGGGTCAGGGCCGATTGAACACTGAAGCTTTCTTT.

The chain uses TRBV5-1 and TRBJ2-3; 8 bases map to TRBD2. Germline-derived CDR1 and CDR2 are SGHRS and YFSETQ. The V segment lost 2 bases and the J segment 0 bases; nucleotides outside the gene matches: 5. The CDR3 has 16 residues. The CDR3 is CASSFYSGESTDTQYF. DNA of the CDR3: TGCGCCAGCAGCTTCTATAGCGGGGAGAGCACAGATACGCAGTATTTT. Variable domain in full (rest from reference TRBV5-1 and TRBJ2-3): KAGVTQTPRYLIKTRGQQVTLSCSPISGHRSVSWYQQTPGQGLQFLFEYFSETQRNKGNFPGRFSGRQFSNSRSEMNVSTLELGDSALYLCASSFYSGESTDTQYFGPGTRLTVL.

This chain uses TRBV13 with TRBJ2-2, with 10 bases that match TRBD2. With V trimmed by 2 bases and J by 7 bases, 7 bases remained unmatched. The CDR3 spans 16 residues. The germline V gene has CDR1 PRHDT and CDR2 FYEKMQ (reference sequence). This CDR3 reads CASSLSLAGVIGELFF. The CDR3 bases are TGTGCCAGCAGCTTAAGTCTAGCGGGAGTAATCGGGGAGCTGTTTTTT. Filled out from reference TRBV13 and TRBJ2-2, the complete variable domain reads AAGVIQSPRHLIKEKRETATLKCYPIPRHDTVYWYQQGPGQDPQFLISFYEKMQSDKGSIPDRFSAQQFSDYHSELNMSSLELGDSALYFCASSLSLAGVIGELFFGEGSRLTVL.

J is TRBJ2-1 and V is TRBV28, with 12 bases matching TRBD2. The CDR3 consists of 16 residues. The V segment lost 6 bases and the J segment 8 bases; nucleotides outside the gene matches: 11. Germline V gene data show CDR1 as MDHEN and CDR2 as SYDVKM. In nucleotides, the CDR3 is TGTGCCAGCAGCTCCCCTCTAGCGGGAGGGCCGCATGAGCAGTTCTTC. It codes for CASSSPLAGGPHEQFF.